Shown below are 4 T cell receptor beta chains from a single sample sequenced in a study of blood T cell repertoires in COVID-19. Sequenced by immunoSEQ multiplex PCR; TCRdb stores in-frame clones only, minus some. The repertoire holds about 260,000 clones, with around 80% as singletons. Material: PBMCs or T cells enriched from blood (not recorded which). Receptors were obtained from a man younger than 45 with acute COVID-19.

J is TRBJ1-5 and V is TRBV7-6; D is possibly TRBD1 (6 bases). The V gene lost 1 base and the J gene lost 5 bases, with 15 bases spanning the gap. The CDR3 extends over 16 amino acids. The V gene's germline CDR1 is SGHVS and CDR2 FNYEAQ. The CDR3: CASSLGARGKHQPQHF. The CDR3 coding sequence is TGTGCCAGCAGCTTAGGCGCCAGGGGTAAGCATCAGCCCCAGCATTTT.

The CDR3 reads CASSPQGFSNQPQHF. In DNA, the CDR3 is TGTGCCAGCTCACCGCAGGGCTTTAGCAATCAGCCCCAGCATTTT. V is TRBV18 and J is TRBJ1-5; tentatively, D is TRBD1 (5 bases). Germline values: CDR1 KGHSH, CDR2 LQKENI. V was cut by 3 bases and J by 0 bases, with 9 bases left in between. There are 15 residues in the CDR3.

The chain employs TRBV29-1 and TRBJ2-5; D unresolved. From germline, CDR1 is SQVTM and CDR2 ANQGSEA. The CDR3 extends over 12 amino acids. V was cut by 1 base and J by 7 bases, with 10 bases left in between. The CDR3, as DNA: TGCAGCGTTGAAGGAGGTTTCGGGACCCAGTACTTC. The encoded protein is CSVEGGFGTQYF.

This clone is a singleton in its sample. The CDR3 DNA is TGTGCCAGCAGTTACCCCCCGGGTCCGAACACCGGGGAGCTGTTTTTT. Translated, it gives CASSYPPGPNTGELFF. This chain uses TRBV6-5 with TRBJ2-2, with no clear D. The V gene's germline CDR1 is MNHEY and CDR2 SVGAGI. The CDR3 loop spans 16 amino acids. V lost 2 bases to trimming and J lost 0 bases, with 10 bases between them.